A single sample gave rise to the 6 T cell receptor beta chains below, sequenced in a study of T cells in tuberculosis (dated by TCRdb to 2016 to 2019). To prepare the library, the immunoSEQ multiplex PCR assay was applied. The source is immuneACCESS, and TCRdb retained only in-frame sequences with V and J called. Part of the clones is not carried over; for the studies checked, unresolved V genes explain less than half of this, and the remainder is unexplained. The sample data list about 25,000 clones, and about 95% of these were observed just once. Jointly, the top ten make up about 8.5% of the sample. Material: PBMCs. The receptors come from a donor aged 5 to 30 with latent tuberculosis or without tuberculosis infection.

V usage is TRBV6-6 and J usage is TRBJ1-1; D remains ambiguous. The CDR3 is made up of 13 amino acids. The V and J ends lost 2 bases and 4 bases respectively, with 8 bases between them. From germline, CDR1 is MNHNY and CDR2 SVGAGI (reference sequence). The CDR3 is CASSYVEGTEAFF. The CDR3 region has the DNA TGTGCCAGCAGTTACGTGGAGGGCACTGAAGCTTTCTTT.

The chain is built from TRBV2 and TRBJ2-5, with 8 bases identical to TRBD2. Germline lookup yields CDR1 SNHLY and CDR2 FYNNEI. The CDR3 loop spans 14 amino acids. The chain's CDR3 is CAVPDGGAQETQYF. The CDR3 DNA reads TGTGCTGTGCCCGACGGGGGGGCACAAGAGACCCAGTACTTC. The variable domain in full, completed from reference TRBV2 and TRBJ2-5, reads EPEVTQTPSHQVTQMGQEVILRCVPISNHLYFYWYRQILGQKVEFLVSFYNNEISEKSEIFDDQFSVERPDGSNFTLKIRSTKLEDSAMYFCAVPDGGAQETQYFGPGTRLLVL.

The chain employs TRBV5-4 and TRBJ2-1; 12 bases are shared with TRBD2. After removal of 4 bases from V and 8 bases from J, the junction contained 13 bases not matched to a gene. The germline V gene encodes CDR1 SGHNT and CDR2 YYREEE (reference sequence). The CDR3 has 17 residues. This CDR3 is CASSPPVPSGGAYEQFF. As DNA, the CDR3 is TGTGCCAGCAGCCCCCCCGTCCCTAGCGGGGGGGCCTATGAGCAGTTCTTC.

The chain joins TRBV6-1 to TRBJ1-6; 8 nucleotides match TRBD1. The CDR3 is made up of 15 amino acids. Unmatched junction bases numbered 11, after V lost 4 bases and J lost 12 bases. CDR1 is MNHNS, CDR2 SASEGT, per germline. CDR3 sequence: CASSGAAGQGRPLHF. In nucleotides, the CDR3 is TGTGCCAGCAGTGGGGCCGCAGGACAGGGAAGACCCCTCCACTTT.

The J gene is TRBJ1-6, the V gene TRBV30; 7 bases match TRBD1. The V and J ends lost 5 bases and 4 bases, in that order; junction bases with no gene match: 2. Germline V gives CDR1 GTSNPN, CDR2 SVGIG (reference sequence). The CDR3 is made up of 13 amino acids. In DNA, the CDR3 is TGTGCCTGGGGGGACAGATATAATTCACCCCTCCACTTT. It encodes CAWGDRYNSPLHF.

The chain has TRBV6-1 and TRBJ2-1, with 12 positions matching TRBD2. The CDR3 spans 16 residues. The germline V gene encodes CDR1 MNHNS and CDR2 SASEGT. Trimming cost V 2 bases and J 7 bases; bases outside gene matches: 6. Written as DNA, the CDR3 is TGTGCCAGCAGTGAACGTCTCGGACTAGCGGGAAATGAGCAGTTCTTC. This gives the protein CASSERLGLAGNEQFF.